The 25 T cell receptor beta chains in this list originate from one sample, sequenced in a study of cytomegalovirus exposure and HLA in healthy donors. Measured with immunoSEQ multiplex PCR; TCRdb has only the in-frame clones, and not every one. The sample lists approximately 59,000 clones; approximately 93% were seen once. The sequencing input was PBMCs. All receptors come from a woman in her late teens or twenties in good health and CMV-seropositive.

V and J are TRBV6-5 and TRBJ1-1; D call uncertain. Between the trimmed V and J ends, which lost 0 bases and 3 bases, there was a span of 8 bases. CDR3 length equals 14 residues. Per germline, CDR1 MNHEY and CDR2 SVGAGI. CDR3 sequence reads: CASSYSMGYTEAFF. CDR3 nucleotides: TGTGCCAGCAGTTACTCGATGGGCTACACTGAAGCTTTCTTT.

The rearrangement uses TRBV28 and TRBJ2-3, with 8 bases that match TRBD1. The V gene end was trimmed by 4 bases and the J gene end by 5 bases; junction bases not matched to a gene: 11. Germline V CDR1 and CDR2: MDHEN, SYDVKM. This CDR3 is built from 16 residues. CDR3 sequence (DNA): TGTGCCAGCAGTTCTGGACAGGGCAGGGAATTAGATACGCAGTATTTT. Translated, it gives CASSSGQGRELDTQYF.

The chain is built from TRBV6-5 and TRBJ2-7, with TRBD1 matching over 7 bases. The CDR3 consists of 14 residues. Unmatched junction bases numbered 4, after V lost 4 bases and J lost 1 base. Germline CDR1 reads MNHEY; CDR2 reads SVGAGI. The CDR3 spells CASSSTGESYEQYF. CDR3 DNA sequence: TGTGCCAGCAGTTCCACAGGGGAATCCTACGAGCAGTACTTC.

The chain uses TRBV12-1 and TRBJ2-7; the table's D call TRBD2 went unverified against the DNA. TRBV12-1 is an annotated pseudogene. This CDR3 is built from 12 residues. The chain's CDR3 is CASRDLGGGQYF. CDR3 coding DNA: TGTGCCAGCAGGGACCTCGGAGGAGGGCAGTACTTC.

The chain is built from TRBV5-1 and TRBJ2-1; D is perhaps TRBD1 (7 bases). The CDR3 is 16 residues long. Deletions cut 4 bases from V and 1 base from J, with 15 bases between. Germline V CDR1 and CDR2: SGHRS, YFSETQ. DNA of the CDR3: TGCGCCAGCAGCCTAACTCAGGGGGGATCCTACAATGAGCAGTTCTTC. It is translated as CASSLTQGGSYNEQFF.

The chain uses TRBV7-2 and TRBJ1-3; 8 bases match TRBD1. Germline CDR1 and CDR2: SGHTA and FQGNSA. The ends lost 5 bases at V and 0 bases at J; junction bases unmatched: 6. The CDR3 sequence is 16 residues long. The CDR3 DNA sequence: TGTGCCAGCAGCCCGCAGGGACAGGCCTCTGGAAACACCATATATTTT. It translates to CASSPQGQASGNTIYF.

The rearrangement links TRBV11-2 to TRBJ1-5; tentatively, D is TRBD1 (5 bases). CDR1 is SGHAT and CDR2 is FQNNGV in the germline V gene. The CDR3 runs 13 residues. V lost 8 bases to trimming and J lost 3 bases, with 11 bases between them. Here the CDR3 reads CASSGDFNQPQHF. The CDR3 DNA is TGTGCCAGCTCGGGGGACTTCAATCAGCCCCAGCATTTT.

This clone was detected only a few times. The chain couples TRBV30 to TRBJ1-2; D call uncertain. The V end lost 3 bases, the J end lost 4 bases, and 12 bases lay between the germline ends. The CDR3 consists of 13 residues. Germline loops: CDR1 GTSNPN, CDR2 SVGIG (reference sequence). The CDR3 loop reads CAWRGAVSYGYTF. The CDR3 nucleotides are TGTGCCTGGAGGGGAGCCGTGAGCTATGGCTACACCTTC. Supplemented by reference TRBV30 and TRBJ1-2, the full variable domain reads SQTIHQWPATLVQPVGSPLSLECTVEGTSNPNLYWYRQAAGRGLQLLFYSVGIGQISSEVPQNLSASRPQDRQFILSSKKLLLSDSGFYLCAWRGAVSYGYTFGSGTRLTVV.

This rearrangement joins TRBV11-3 to TRBJ2-3; 7 nucleotides match TRBD1. There are 14 residues in the CDR3. Germline trimming cut 4 bases from V and 3 bases from J; bases unmatched to any gene: 4. Germline lookup yields CDR1 SGHNT and CDR2 YENEEA. This chain's CDR3 is CASSSYRGTDTQYF. In DNA, the CDR3 is TGTGCCAGCAGCTCCTACAGGGGAACAGATACGCAGTATTTT.

The V and J genes are TRBV12-2 and TRBJ2-1; the table calls TRBD2, which could not be checked here. TRBV12-2 is a pseudogene. The CDR3 extends over 15 amino acids. The CDR3 is CASRLGGTSGVLEVF. In DNA form, the CDR3 reads TGTGCAAGTCGCTTAGGGGGGACTAGCGGGGTCCTAGAGGTCTTC.

V usage is TRBV28 and J usage is TRBJ2-2; D is uncertain. Germline V gene data show CDR1 as MDHEN and CDR2 as SYDVKM. V lost 3 bases to trimming and J lost 9 bases, with 17 bases between them. The CDR3 is made up of 15 amino acids. CDR3 residues: CASSFQMGLQRELFF. CDR3 bases: TGTGCCAGCAGTTTCCAAATGGGCCTTCAACGGGAGCTGTTTTTT.

The DNA of the CDR3 is TGCAGCGTTGTTGGGGCGAATGAGCAGTTCTTC. Its translation is CSVVGANEQFF. This chain joins TRBV29-1 and TRBJ2-1; tentative D call: TRBD1 (5 bases). Germline V gene lookup returns CDR1 SQVTM and CDR2 ANQGSEA. The CDR3 sequence is 11 residues long. Trimming took 4 bases from V and 7 from J, leaving 8 bases between them.

The chain employs TRBV2 and TRBJ2-3, with D possibly being TRBD2 (7 bases). The V end lost 4 bases, the J end lost 1 base, and 15 bases lay between the germline ends. The V gene's germline CDR1 is SNHLY and CDR2 FYNNEI. The CDR3 extends over 16 amino acids. This chain's CDR3 is CASSGERGGGTDTQYF. In DNA, the CDR3 is TGTGCCAGCAGTGGAGAAAGGGGGGGCGGCACAGATACGCAGTATTTT.

The chain carries TRBV7-9 and TRBJ2-3; perhaps TRBD2 as D (6 bases). The CDR3 is 16 amino acids. With 6 bases removed from V and 2 bases from J, the gap between germline ends came to 18 bases. CDR1 SEHNR and CDR2 FQNEAQ come from the germline V gene (reference sequence). The CDR3 sequence is CASSHPTSLDTDTQYF. In DNA form, the CDR3 reads TGTGCCAGCAGTCATCCCACTAGCCTAGACACAGATACGCAGTATTTT.

The V call is TRBV11-2, the J call TRBJ2-2; the D gene is possibly TRBD1 (6 bases). With 2 bases removed from V and 2 bases from J, the gap between germline ends came to 9 bases. CDR1 is SGHAT and CDR2 is FQNNGV in the germline V gene. CDR3 length: 15 amino acids. The CDR3 loop is CASSLNRVNTGELFF. CDR3 coding DNA: TGTGCCAGCAGCTTAAACAGGGTAAACACCGGGGAGCTGTTTTTT.

The CDR3 nucleotides are TGTGCCAGTAGGCCCGCGGGGGTTAAGGCCTACAATGAGCAGTTCTTC. This codes for CASRPAGVKAYNEQFF. The chain joins TRBV19 to TRBJ2-1; 7 bases are a match to TRBD2. The V gene end was trimmed by 6 bases and the J gene end by 2 bases; junction bases not matched to a gene: 10. The germline gives CDR1 LNHDA, CDR2 SQIVND (reference sequence). The CDR3 is 16 amino acids.

The J gene is TRBJ1-2, the V gene TRBV6-5; 11 bases align to TRBD1. The CDR3 length is 15 residues. CDR1 is MNHEY and CDR2 is SVGAGI in the germline V gene. V shed 2 bases, J shed 6 bases, and the junction held 5 bases outside the gene matches. CDR3 DNA: TGTGCCAGCAGTTACGTAGGACAGGGGGCCAATGGCTACACCTTC. This translates into CASSYVGQGANGYTF.

V and J are TRBV5-4 and TRBJ2-1, with 9 positions matching TRBD2. Germline V gives CDR1 SGHNT, CDR2 YYREEE (reference sequence). The length of the CDR3 is 14 residues. With 4 bases clipped from V and 13 bases from J, the junction kept 12 bases outside the gene matches. The CDR3: CASSTRYLAGPQFF. In nucleotides, the CDR3 is TGTGCCAGCAGCACGCGCTACCTAGCGGGGCCACAGTTCTTC.

This chain links TRBV9 with TRBJ1-2; 7 bases agree with TRBD1. The CDR3 extends over 15 amino acids. V gave up 3 bases and J gave up 0 bases; unmatched junction bases: 5. Germline V gene lookup returns CDR1 SGDLS and CDR2 YYNGEE. CDR3 nucleotide sequence: TGTGCCAGCAGCGCTAGGACAGGATCTAACTATGGCTACACCTTC. It yields the protein CASSARTGSNYGYTF. Full variable domain (remainder filled in from reference TRBV9 and TRBJ1-2): DSGVTQTPKHLITATGQRVTLRCSPRSGDLSVYWYQQSLDQGLQFLIQYYNGEERAKGNILERFSAQQFPDLHSELNLSSLELGDSALYFCASSARTGSNYGYTFGSGTRLTVV.

The rearrangement links TRBV7-8 to TRBJ2-2, with a weak D call TRBD1 (6 bases). CDR1 and CDR2 (germline): SGHVS, FQNEAQ. The length of the CDR3 is 17 residues. V lost 5 bases and J 0 bases, leaving 16 bases between the germline ends. CDR3: CASSQRGQRTNTGELFF. The CDR3 coding sequence is TGTGCCAGCAGCCAGCGAGGACAGAGAACGAACACCGGGGAGCTGTTTTTT.

The chain has TRBV14 and TRBJ2-2; TRBD2 might be the D (5 bases). V was pared by 2 bases and J by 1 base, with 11 bases between. CDR3 length: 16 amino acids. Germline V gene sequence: CDR1 SGHDN, CDR2 FVKESK. CDR3 in DNA: TGTGCCAGCAGCCAACTCCTAGCTGAGAACACCGGGGAGCTGTTTTTT. Translated: CASSQLLAENTGELFF.

The sample holds one count of this clone. J is TRBJ1-1 and V is TRBV6-5, with no clear D. The V end lost 4 bases, the J end lost 1 base, and 7 bases lay between the germline ends. Germline V gives CDR1 MNHEY, CDR2 SVGAGI. This CDR3 has 13 residues. CDR3 residues: CASSWAGNTEAFF. For the CDR3, the DNA is TGTGCCAGCAGTTGGGCCGGGAACACTGAAGCTTTCTTT.

V gene TRBV5-6 combines with J gene TRBJ1-2; no firm D call. The CDR3 covers 12 residues. Per the germline V gene, CDR1 is SGHDT and CDR2 is YYEEEE. V was cut by 1 base and J by 5 bases, with 6 bases left in between. The CDR3 DNA reads as TGTGCCAGCAGCTTGAATTCATATGGCTACACCTTC. Translated: CASSLNSYGYTF.

The V call is TRBV5-1, the J call TRBJ1-1; D remains ambiguous. There are 15 residues in the CDR3. Germline V gene lookup returns CDR1 SGHRS and CDR2 YFSETQ. V dropped 3 bases and J dropped 1 base, with 13 bases sitting between them. The CDR3 DNA reads TGCGCCAGCAGCTACGAGGCGGGGAAGAACACTGAAGCTTTCTTT. Encoded protein: CASSYEAGKNTEAFF. Based on the CDR3 plus reference TRBV5-1 and TRBJ1-1, the full variable domain is KAGVTQTPRYLIKTRGQQVTLSCSPISGHRSVSWYQQTPGQGLQFLFEYFSETQRNKGNFPGRFSGRQFSNSRSEMNVSTLELGDSALYLCASSYEAGKNTEAFFGQGTRLTVV.

The chain joins TRBV5-1 to TRBJ1-5; unclear D gene. The CDR3 totals 14 residues. Between the trimmed V and J ends, which lost 3 bases and 7 bases, there was a span of 14 bases. Germline V gene lookup returns CDR1 SGHRS and CDR2 YFSETQ. CDR3 coding DNA: TGCGCCAGCAGCTCGGAGCCCGAGGCCCAGCCCCAGCATTTT. Encoded protein: CASSSEPEAQPQHF.